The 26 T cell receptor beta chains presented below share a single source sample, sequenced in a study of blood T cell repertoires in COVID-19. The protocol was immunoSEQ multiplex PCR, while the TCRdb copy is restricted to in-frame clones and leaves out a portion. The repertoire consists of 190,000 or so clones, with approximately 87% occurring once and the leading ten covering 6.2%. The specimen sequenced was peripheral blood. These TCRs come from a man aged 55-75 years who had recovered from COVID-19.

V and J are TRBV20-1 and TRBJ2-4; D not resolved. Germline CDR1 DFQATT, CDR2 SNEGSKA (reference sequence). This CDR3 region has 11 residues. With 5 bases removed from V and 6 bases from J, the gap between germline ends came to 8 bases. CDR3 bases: TGCAGTGCTTCGTTACTAAACATTCAGTACTTC. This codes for CSASLLNIQYF.

The CDR3: CASSVTGAGGGDTQYF. In DNA, the CDR3 is TGTGCCAGCAGCGTAACCGGCGCGGGAGGGGGGGATACGCAGTATTTT. This rearrangement joins TRBV9 to TRBJ2-3; 9 bases are shared with TRBD2. This CDR3 has 16 amino acids. The J segment lost 6 bases and the V segment lost 1 base, leaving 9 bases of the junction unmatched. Germline assignment: CDR1 SGDLS and CDR2 YYNGEE.

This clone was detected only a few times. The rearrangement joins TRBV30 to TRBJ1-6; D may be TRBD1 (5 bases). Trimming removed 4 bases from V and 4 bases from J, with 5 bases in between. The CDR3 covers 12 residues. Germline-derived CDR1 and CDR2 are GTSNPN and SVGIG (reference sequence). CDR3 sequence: CAWTGYNSPLHF. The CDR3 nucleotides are TGTGCCTGGACAGGGTATAATTCACCCCTCCACTTT.

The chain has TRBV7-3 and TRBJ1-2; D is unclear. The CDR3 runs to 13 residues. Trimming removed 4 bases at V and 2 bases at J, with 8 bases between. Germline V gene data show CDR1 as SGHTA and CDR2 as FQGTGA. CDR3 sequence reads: CASSSFENYGYTF. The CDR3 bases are TGTGCCAGCAGCTCCTTCGAGAACTATGGCTACACCTTC.

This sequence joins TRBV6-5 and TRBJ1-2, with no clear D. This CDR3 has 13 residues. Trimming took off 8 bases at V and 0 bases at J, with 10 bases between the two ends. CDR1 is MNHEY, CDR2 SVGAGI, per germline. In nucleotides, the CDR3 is TGTGCCAGCTCGGGGTTAGCTAACTATGGCTACACCTTC. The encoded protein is CASSGLANYGYTF.

The CDR3 nucleotides are TGTGCCAGCACCCCTGGGGGGGGTTGGGACACCGGGGAGCTGTTTTTT. Residues: CASTPGGGWDTGELFF. This rearrangement joins TRBV28 to TRBJ2-2, with TRBD2 identical over 7 bases. V shed 7 bases, J shed 3 bases, and the junction held 11 bases outside the gene matches. This CDR3 spans 16 amino acids. CDR1 and CDR2 from the germline V gene are MDHEN and SYDVKM.

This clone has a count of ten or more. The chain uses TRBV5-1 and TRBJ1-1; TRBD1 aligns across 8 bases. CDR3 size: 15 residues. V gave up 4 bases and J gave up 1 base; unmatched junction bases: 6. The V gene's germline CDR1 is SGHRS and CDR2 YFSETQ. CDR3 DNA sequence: TGCGCCAGCAGCCCCCGACAGGGGAGGAACACTGAAGCTTTCTTT. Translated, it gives CASSPRQGRNTEAFF. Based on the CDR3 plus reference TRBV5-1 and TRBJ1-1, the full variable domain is KAGVTQTPRYLIKTRGQQVTLSCSPISGHRSVSWYQQTPGQGLQFLFEYFSETQRNKGNFPGRFSGRQFSNSRSEMNVSTLELGDSALYLCASSPRQGRNTEAFFGQGTRLTVV.

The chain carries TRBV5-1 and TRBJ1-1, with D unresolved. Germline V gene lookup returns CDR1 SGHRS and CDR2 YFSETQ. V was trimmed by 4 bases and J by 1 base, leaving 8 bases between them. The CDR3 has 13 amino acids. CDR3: CASSQYRNTEAFF. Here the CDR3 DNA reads TGCGCCAGCAGCCAGTACAGGAACACTGAAGCTTTCTTT.

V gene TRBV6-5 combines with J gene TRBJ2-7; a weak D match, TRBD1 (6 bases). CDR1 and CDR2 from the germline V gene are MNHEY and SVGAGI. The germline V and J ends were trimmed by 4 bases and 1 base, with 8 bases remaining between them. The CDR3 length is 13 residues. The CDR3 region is CASSSGQSYEQYF. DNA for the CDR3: TGTGCCAGCAGTTCCGGACAGTCCTACGAGCAGTACTTC.

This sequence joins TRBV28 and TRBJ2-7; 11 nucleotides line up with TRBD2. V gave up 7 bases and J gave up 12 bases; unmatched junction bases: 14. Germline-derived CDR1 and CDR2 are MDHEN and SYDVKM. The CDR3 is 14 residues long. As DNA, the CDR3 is TGTGCCAGCACCTCAACCATACCTAGCGGGAGGTTGTACTTC. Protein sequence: CASTSTIPSGRLYF.

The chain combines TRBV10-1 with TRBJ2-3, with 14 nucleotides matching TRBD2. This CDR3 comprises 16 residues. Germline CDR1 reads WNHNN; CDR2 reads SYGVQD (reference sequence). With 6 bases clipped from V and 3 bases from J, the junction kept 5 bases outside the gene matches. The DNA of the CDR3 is TGCGCCAGCAGATCGGGACTAGCGGGAGCAACAGATACGCAGTATTTT. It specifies CASRSGLAGATDTQYF.

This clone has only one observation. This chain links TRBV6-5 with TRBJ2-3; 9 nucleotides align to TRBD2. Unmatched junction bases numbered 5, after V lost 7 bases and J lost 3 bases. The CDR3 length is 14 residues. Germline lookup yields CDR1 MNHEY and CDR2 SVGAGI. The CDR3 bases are TGTGCCAGCACTTCTAGCGGGACTACAGATACGCAGTATTTT. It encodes CASTSSGTTDTQYF.

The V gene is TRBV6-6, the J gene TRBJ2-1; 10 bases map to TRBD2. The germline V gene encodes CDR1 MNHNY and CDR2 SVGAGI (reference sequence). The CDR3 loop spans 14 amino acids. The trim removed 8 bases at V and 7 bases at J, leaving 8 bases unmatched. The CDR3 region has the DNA TGTGCCAGCGGGCGGACTAGCGGAGGGAATGAGCAGTTCTTC. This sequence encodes CASGRTSGGNEQFF.

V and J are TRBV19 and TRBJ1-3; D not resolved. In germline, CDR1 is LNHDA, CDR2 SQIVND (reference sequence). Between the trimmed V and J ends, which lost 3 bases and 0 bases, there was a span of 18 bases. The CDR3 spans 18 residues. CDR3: CASSMRTGRHLSGNTIYF. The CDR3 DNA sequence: TGTGCCAGTAGTATGAGGACTGGGAGACACCTCTCTGGAAACACCATATATTTT.

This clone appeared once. CDR3 sequence: CAISESRRNTEAFF. CDR3 nucleotide sequence: TGTGCCATCAGTGAGAGCAGGCGGAACACTGAAGCTTTCTTT. This rearrangement joins TRBV10-3 to TRBJ1-1; D uncertain. The V and J ends lost 2 bases and 1 base respectively, with 8 bases between them. This CDR3 has 14 residues. CDR1 and CDR2 from the germline V gene are ENHRY and SYGVKD.

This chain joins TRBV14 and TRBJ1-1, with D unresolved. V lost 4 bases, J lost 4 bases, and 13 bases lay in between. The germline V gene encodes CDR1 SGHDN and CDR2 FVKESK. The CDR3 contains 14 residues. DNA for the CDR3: TGTGCCAGCAGCCGCCGACTAAGCGGCACTGAAGCTTTCTTT. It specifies CASSRRLSGTEAFF.

The CDR3 protein is CASSVGRADSPLHF. The CDR3 bases are TGTGCCAGCAGCGTGGGCAGGGCCGATTCACCCCTCCACTTT. The rearrangement joins TRBV9 to TRBJ1-6, with a tentative D call TRBD1 (5 bases). Trimming took off 2 bases at V and 8 bases at J, with 11 bases between the two ends. The germline V gene has CDR1 SGDLS and CDR2 YYNGEE. CDR3 length: 14 amino acids.

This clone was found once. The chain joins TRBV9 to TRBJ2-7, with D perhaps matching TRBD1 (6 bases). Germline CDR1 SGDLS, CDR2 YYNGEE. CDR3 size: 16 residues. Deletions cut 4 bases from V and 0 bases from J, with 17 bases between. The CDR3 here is CASSPGQLGRSYEQYF. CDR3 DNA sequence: TGTGCCAGCAGCCCAGGACAGTTAGGGCGCTCCTACGAGCAGTACTTC.

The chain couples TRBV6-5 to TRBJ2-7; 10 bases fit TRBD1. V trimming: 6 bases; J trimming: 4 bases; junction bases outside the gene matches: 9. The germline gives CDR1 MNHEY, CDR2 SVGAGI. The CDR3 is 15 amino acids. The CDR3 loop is CASSIRDRGSYEQYF. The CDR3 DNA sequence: TGTGCCAGCAGCATCCGGGACAGGGGATCGTACGAGCAGTACTTC.

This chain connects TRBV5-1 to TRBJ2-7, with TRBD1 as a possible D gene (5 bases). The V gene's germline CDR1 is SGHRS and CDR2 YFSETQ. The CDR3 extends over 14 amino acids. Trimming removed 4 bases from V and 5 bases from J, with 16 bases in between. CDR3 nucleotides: TGCGCCAGCAGCCCATTGCAAAGGGGCCACGAGCAGTACTTC. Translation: CASSPLQRGHEQYF.

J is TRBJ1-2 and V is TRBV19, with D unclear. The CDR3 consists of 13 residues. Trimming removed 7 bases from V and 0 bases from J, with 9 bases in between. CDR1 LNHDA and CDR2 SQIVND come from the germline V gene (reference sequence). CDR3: CASTFVTNYGYTF. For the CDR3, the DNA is TGTGCCAGTACCTTCGTTACTAACTATGGCTACACCTTC.

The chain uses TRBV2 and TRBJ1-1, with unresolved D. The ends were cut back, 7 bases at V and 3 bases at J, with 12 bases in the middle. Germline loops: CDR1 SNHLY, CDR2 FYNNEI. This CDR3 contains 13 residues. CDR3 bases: TGTGCCAGCATTCGATCAGTTGACACTGAAGCTTTCTTT. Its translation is CASIRSVDTEAFF. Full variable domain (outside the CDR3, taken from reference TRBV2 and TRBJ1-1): EPEVTQTPSHQVTQMGQEVILRCVPISNHLYFYWYRQILGQKVEFLVSFYNNEISEKSEIFDDQFSVERPDGSNFTLKIRSTKLEDSAMYFCASIRSVDTEAFFGQGTRLTVV.

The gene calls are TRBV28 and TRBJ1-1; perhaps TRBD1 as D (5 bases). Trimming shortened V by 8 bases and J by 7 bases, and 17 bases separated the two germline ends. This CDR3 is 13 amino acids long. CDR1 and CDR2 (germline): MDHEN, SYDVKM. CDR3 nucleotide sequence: TGTGCCAGCCTGGAGGGGTGGGGGAATGAAGCTTTCTTT. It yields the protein CASLEGWGNEAFF.

The CDR3 coding sequence is TGTGCCAGTCAAGGGACAGGGATCAACTATGGCTACACCTTC. Translated: CASQGTGINYGYTF. This chain uses TRBV19 with TRBJ1-2, with 9 nucleotides matching TRBD1. V gave up 8 bases and J gave up 2 bases; unmatched junction bases: 6. This CDR3 has 14 residues. Germline lookup yields CDR1 LNHDA and CDR2 SQIVND (reference sequence).

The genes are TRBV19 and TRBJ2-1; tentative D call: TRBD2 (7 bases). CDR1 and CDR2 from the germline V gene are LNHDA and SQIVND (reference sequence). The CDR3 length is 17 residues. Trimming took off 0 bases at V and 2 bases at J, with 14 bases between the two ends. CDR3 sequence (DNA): TGTGCCAGTAGTATAGAAGGACCCGGGGGGCCCTACAATGAGCAGTTCTTC. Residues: CASSIEGPGGPYNEQFF.

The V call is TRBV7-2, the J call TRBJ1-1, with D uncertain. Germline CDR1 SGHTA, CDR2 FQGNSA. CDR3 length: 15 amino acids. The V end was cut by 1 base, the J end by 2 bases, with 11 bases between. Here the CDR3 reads CASSLEGAANTEAFF. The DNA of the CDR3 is TGTGCCAGCAGCTTAGAGGGAGCAGCAAACACTGAAGCTTTCTTT.